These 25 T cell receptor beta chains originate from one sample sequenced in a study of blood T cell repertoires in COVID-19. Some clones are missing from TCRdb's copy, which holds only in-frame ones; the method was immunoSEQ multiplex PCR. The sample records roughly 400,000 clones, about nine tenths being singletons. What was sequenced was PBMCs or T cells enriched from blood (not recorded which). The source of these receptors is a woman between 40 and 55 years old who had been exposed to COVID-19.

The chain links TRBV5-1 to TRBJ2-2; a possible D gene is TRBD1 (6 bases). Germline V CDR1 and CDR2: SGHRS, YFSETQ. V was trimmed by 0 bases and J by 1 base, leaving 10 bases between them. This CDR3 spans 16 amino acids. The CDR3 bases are TGCGCCAGCAGCTTGGCCGCAGGGGTGAACACCGGGGAGCTGTTTTTT. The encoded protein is CASSLAAGVNTGELFF.

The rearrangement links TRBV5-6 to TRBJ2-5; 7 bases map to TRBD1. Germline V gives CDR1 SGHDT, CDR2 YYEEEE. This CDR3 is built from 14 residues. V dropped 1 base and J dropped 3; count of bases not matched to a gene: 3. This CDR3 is CASSLSGTEETQYF. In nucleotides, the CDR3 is TGTGCCAGCAGCTTGTCAGGGACAGAAGAGACCCAGTACTTC.

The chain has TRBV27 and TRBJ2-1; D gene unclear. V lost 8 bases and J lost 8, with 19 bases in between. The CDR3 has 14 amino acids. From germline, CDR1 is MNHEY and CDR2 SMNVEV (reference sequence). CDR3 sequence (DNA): TGTGCCAGCCGTCAAATGGGCAGAACGGATGAGCAGTTCTTC. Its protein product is CASRQMGRTDEQFF.

The CDR3 here is CASSPSGPTEAFF. The CDR3 DNA is TGCGCCAGCAGCCCATCAGGGCCTACTGAAGCTTTCTTT. The rearrangement links TRBV5-1 to TRBJ1-1; a weak D match, TRBD1 (5 bases). Trimming stripped 4 bases from V and 5 bases from J, with 12 bases between. Germline V gene sequence: CDR1 SGHRS, CDR2 YFSETQ. The CDR3 totals 13 residues.

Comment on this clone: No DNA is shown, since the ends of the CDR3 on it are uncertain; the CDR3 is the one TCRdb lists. CDR3 residues: CAVGTGIF. The chain couples TRBV10-3 to TRBJ1-2; TRBD1 is the table's D call and was not checked against the DNA. Including both end residues, the CDR3 is 8 amino acids long. Germline CDR1 and CDR2: ENHRY and SYGVKD.

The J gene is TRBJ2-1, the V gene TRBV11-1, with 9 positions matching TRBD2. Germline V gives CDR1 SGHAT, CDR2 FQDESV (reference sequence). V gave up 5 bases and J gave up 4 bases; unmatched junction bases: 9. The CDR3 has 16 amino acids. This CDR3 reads CASSPLSGGFYNEQFF. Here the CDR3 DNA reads TGTGCCAGCAGCCCCCTCAGCGGGGGGTTTTACAATGAGCAGTTCTTC.

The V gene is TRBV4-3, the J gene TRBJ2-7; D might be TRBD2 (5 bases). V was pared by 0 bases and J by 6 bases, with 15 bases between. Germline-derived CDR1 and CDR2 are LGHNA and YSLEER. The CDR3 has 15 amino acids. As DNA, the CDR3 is TGCGCCAGCAGCCAAGATACTAGTGGGAACCGCGAGCAGTACTTC. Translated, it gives CASSQDTSGNREQYF.

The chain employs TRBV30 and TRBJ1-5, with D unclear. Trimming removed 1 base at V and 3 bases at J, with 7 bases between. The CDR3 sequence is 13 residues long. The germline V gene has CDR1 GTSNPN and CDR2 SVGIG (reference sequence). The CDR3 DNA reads TGTGCCTGGAGTGCGACTCTCAATCAGCCCCAGCATTTT. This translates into CAWSATLNQPQHF.

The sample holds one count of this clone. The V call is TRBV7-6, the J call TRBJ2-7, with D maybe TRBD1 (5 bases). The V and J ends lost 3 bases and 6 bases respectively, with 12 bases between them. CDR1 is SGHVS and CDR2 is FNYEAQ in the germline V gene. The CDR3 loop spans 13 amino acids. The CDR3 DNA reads TGTGCCAGCAGCTTGGGCAGGGCAGGCGAGCAGTACTTC. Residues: CASSLGRAGEQYF.

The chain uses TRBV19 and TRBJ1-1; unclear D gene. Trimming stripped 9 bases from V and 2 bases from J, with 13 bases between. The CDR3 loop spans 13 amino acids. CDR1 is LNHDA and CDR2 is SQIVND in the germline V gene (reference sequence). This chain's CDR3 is CASTRNLNTEAFF. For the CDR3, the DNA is TGTGCCAGCACGAGGAATCTCAACACTGAAGCTTTCTTT. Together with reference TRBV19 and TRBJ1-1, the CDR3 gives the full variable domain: DGGITQSPKYLFRKEGQNVTLSCEQNLNHDAMYWYRQDPGQGLRLIYYSQIVNDFQKGDIAEGYSVSREKKESFPLTVTSAQKNPTAFYLCASTRNLNTEAFFGQGTRLTVV.

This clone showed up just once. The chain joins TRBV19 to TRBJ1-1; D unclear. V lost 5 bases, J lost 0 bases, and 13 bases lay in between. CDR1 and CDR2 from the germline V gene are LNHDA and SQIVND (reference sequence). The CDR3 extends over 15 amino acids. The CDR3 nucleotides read TGTGCCAGTAGTTTCCAGACTGGAATGAACACTGAAGCTTTCTTT. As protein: CASSFQTGMNTEAFF.

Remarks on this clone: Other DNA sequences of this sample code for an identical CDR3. The CDR3 loop reads CASSPGGNTGELFF. The DNA of the CDR3 is TGTGCCAGCAGCCCGGGGGGCAACACCGGGGAGCTGTTTTTT. V gene TRBV3-1 (or the pseudogene TRBV3-2) combines with J gene TRBJ2-2, with D perhaps matching TRBD2 (7 bases). Germline V gene data show CDR1 as LGHDT and CDR2 as YNNKEL (reference sequence). The length of the CDR3 is 14 residues. V was pared by 4 bases and J by 2 bases, with 8 bases between.

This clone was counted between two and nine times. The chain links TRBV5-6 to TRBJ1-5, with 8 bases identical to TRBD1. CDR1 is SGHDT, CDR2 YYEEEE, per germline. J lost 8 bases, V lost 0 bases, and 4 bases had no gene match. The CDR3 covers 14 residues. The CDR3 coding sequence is TGTGCCAGCAGCTTGGGGGCGGACAGGGAGCCCCAGCATTTT. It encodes CASSLGADREPQHF.

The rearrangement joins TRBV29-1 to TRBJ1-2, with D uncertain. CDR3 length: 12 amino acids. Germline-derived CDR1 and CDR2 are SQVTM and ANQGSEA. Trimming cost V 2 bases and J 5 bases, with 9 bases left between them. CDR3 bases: TGCAGCGTTGAATCAGATTCATATGGCTACACCTTC. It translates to CSVESDSYGYTF.

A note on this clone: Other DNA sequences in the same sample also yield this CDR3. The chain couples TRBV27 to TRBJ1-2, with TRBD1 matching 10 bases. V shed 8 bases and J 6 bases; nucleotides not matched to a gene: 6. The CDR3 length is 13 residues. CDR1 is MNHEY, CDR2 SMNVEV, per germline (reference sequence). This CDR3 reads CASSRQGADGYTF. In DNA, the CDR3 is TGTGCCAGCTCCCGACAGGGGGCGGATGGCTACACCTTC.

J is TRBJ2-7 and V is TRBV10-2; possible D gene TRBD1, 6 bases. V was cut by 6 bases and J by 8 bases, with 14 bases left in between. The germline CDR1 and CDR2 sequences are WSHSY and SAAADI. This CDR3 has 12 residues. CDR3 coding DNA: TGCGCCAGCAGGGACAGCGTCGCTCAGCAGTACTTC. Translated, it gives CASRDSVAQQYF.

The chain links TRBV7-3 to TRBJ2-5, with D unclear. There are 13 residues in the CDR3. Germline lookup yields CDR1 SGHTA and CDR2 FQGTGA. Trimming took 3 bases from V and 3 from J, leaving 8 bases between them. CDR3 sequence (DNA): TGTGCCAGCAGCTTGATCCCTAAAGAGACCCAGTACTTC. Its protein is CASSLIPKETQYF.

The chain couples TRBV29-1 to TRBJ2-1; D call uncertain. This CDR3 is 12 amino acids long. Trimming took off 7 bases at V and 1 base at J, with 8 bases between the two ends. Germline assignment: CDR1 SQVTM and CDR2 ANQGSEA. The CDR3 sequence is CSARSSYNEQFF. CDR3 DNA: TGCAGCGCTCGGTCATCCTACAATGAGCAGTTCTTC.

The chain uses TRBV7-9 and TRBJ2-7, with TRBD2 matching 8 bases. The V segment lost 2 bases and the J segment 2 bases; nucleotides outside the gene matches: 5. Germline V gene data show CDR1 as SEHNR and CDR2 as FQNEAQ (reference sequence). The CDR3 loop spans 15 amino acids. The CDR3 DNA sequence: TGTGCCAGCAGCTTAACTAGCGGATTTACCTACGAGCAGTACTTC. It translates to CASSLTSGFTYEQYF.

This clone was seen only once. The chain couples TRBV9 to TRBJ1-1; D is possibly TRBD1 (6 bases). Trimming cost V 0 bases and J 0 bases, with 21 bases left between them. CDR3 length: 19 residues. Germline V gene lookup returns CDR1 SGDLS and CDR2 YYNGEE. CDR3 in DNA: TGTGCCAGCAGCGTAGTCCCCATTGGGAAGGGACACATGAACACTGAAGCTTTCTTT. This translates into CASSVVPIGKGHMNTEAFF.

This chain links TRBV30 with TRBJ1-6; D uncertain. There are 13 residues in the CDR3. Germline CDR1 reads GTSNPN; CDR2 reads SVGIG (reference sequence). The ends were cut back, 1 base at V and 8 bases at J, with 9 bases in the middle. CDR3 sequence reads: CAWSDNYDSPLHF. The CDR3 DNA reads TGTGCCTGGAGTGATAATTATGATTCACCCCTCCACTTT. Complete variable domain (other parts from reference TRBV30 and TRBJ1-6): SQTIHQWPATLVQPVGSPLSLECTVEGTSNPNLYWYRQAAGRGLQLLFYSVGIGQISSEVPQNLSASRPQDRQFILSSKKLLLSDSGFYLCAWSDNYDSPLHFGNGTRLTVT.

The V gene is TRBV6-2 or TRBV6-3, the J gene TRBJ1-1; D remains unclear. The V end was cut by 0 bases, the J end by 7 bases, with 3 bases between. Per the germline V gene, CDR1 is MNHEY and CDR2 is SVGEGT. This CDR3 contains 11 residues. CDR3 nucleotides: TGTGCCAGCAGTTACTCGCGTGAAGCTTTCTTT. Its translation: CASSYSREAFF.

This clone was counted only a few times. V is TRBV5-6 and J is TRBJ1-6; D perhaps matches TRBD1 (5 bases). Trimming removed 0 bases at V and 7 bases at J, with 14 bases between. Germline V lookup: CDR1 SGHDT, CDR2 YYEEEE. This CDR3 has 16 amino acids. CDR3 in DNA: TGTGCCAGCAGCTTGGCCTTCGGAGACAGAAATTCACCCCTCCACTTT. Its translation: CASSLAFGDRNSPLHF.

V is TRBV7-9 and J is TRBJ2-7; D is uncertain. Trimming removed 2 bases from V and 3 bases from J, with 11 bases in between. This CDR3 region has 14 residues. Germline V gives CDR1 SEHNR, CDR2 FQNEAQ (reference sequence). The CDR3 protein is CASSLSPRSYEQYF. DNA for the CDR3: TGTGCCAGCAGCTTAAGCCCGAGGAGCTACGAGCAGTACTTC.

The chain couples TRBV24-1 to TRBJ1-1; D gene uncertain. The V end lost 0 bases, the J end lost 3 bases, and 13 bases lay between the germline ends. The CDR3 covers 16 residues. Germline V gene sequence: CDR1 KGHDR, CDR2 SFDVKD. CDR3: CATSDLAPSSYTEAFF. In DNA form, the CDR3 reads TGTGCCACCAGTGATTTGGCACCGAGTTCCTACACTGAAGCTTTCTTT.